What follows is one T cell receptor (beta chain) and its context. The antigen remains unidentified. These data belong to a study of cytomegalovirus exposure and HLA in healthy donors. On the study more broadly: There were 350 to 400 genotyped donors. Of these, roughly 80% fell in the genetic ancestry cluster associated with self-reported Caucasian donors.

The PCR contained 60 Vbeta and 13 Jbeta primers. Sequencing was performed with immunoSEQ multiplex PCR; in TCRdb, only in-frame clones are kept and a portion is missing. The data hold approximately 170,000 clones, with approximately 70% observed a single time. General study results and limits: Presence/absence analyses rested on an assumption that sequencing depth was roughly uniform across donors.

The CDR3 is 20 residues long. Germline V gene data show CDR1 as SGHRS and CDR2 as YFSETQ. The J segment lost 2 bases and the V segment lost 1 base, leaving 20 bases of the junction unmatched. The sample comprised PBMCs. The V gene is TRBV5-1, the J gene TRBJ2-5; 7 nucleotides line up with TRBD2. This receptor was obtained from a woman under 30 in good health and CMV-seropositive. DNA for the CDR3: TGCGCCAGCAGCTTGCGGGGTGGTCTACTAGCGAATCATGATCAAGAGACCCAGTACTTC. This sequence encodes CASSLRGGLLANHDQETQYF.